The present entry profiles one T cell receptor (beta chain) with its context. The antigen is not known. Time point described: recipient sample about 28 days before transplant, after cytoreduction. Recipients were bled about 28 days pretransplant and at posttransplant days 30, 100, 180. V was trimmed by 2 bases and J by 10 bases, leaving 22 bases between them. The length of the CDR3 is 16 residues. CDR1 is SGDLS, CDR2 YYNGEE, per germline. These data belong to a study of T cell clonotyping in hematopoietic cell transplantation. Overall study: Cytoreduction preceded collection of pretransplant recipient samples. Points from the study as a whole: CD4 and CD8 repertoire contributions could not be separated without sorting. After transplant, recipient diversity fell while pathologically expanded clonotypes grew through day 180.

Profiled with immunoSEQ multiplex PCR; TCRdb holds only in-frame clones, not every one. The sample records tens of thousands of clones, about 79% being singletons. The clonotype originates from a woman aged 60-75 years with acute myeloid leukemia. Some clones in this sample may be carry-over from other donors' samples. The gene calls are TRBV9 and TRBJ2-1, with D maybe TRBD2 (7 bases). Sequenced here: peripheral blood mononuclear cells, sampled before stem cell transplant. The CDR3 nucleotides are TGTGCCAGCAGCGTCAGCGGGACTCCAGAAGGGGGGGAGCAGTTCTTC. Protein: CASSVSGTPEGGEQFF.